This T cell receptor (beta chain) stems from a study of blood T cell repertoires in COVID-19. Study in general: The samples span acute and convalescent COVID-19 from the United States, Italy and Spain. T cells, B-cell-depleted T cells, or PBMCs provided the cDNA or gDNA that served as material.

In the source study's methods: Amplification with reference gene primers provided the estimates of nucleated cell counts. Assay: immunoSEQ multiplex PCR; the TCRdb copy retains only in-frame clones and omits some. D and trimming were read from the DNA, whereas the V and J calls and clone size are those reported in that table. The top ten clones hold roughly 13% of a sample with around 100,000 clones, under 90% of them seen once. Germline V lookup: CDR1 SGHTA, CDR2 FQGNSA. The CDR3 sequence is 14 residues long. V was trimmed by 2 bases and J by 4 bases, leaving 12 bases between them. The specimen sequenced was peripheral blood. The chain is built from TRBV7-2 and TRBJ2-7, with a tentative D call TRBD1 (6 bases). The sequence was obtained from a human donor in a cohort sampled during active COVID-19. The CDR3 DNA reads TGTGCCAGCAGCTTAAAAGGGCAGGGGTACGAGCAGTACTTC. Translated: CASSLKGQGYEQYF.